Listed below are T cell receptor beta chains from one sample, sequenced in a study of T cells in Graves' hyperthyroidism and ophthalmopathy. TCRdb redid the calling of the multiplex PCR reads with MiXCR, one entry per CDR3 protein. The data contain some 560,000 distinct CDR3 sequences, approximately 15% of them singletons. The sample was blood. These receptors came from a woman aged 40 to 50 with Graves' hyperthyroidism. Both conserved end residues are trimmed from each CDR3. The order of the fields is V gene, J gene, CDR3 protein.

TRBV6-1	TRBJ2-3	ASSFGQYTDTQY
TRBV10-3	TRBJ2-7	AISDPLAGTYEQY
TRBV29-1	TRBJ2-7	SVEGTSGRSDEQY
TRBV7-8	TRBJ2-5	ASSTPLKTQY
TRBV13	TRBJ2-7	ASRPSDNSYEQY
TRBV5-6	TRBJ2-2	ASSLVGSQSTGELF
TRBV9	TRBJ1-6	ASSVDRTNSPLH
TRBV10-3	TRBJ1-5	AISATGGNQPQH
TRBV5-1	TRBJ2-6	ASSLITGANVLT
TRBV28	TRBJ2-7	ASSFGLGPY
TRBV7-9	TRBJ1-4	ASSLSDSGWEKLF
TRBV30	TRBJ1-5	AWSATGNNQPQH
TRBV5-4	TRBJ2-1	ASSPGGGTTAYNEQF
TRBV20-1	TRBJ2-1	SARDRSLGYNEQF
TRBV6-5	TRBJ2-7	ASSYSGIGRGYEQY
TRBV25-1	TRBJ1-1	ASSEGRYTEAF
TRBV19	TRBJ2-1	ASSGAMGAGQEQF
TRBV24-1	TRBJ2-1	ATSEGQGAYNEQF
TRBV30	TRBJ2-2	AWRGWGQGVKRNTGELF
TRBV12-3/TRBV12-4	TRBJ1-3	ASSGVWGKENTIY
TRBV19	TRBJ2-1	ASSIWGLSGSYNEQF
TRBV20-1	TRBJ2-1	SAKHPRAGGHYNEQF
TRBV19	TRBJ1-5	ASSMSGQSNQPQH
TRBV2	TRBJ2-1	ASSVGSGRPLFFDYNEQF
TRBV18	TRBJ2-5	ASPRTSGSTETQY
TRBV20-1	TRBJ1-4	SARRGPAGEKLF
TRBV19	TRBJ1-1	ASSIGVLEAF
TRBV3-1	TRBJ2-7	ASSSRDRSYEQY
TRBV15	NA	ATSRTPLASRTDTQH
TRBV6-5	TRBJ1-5	ASSYSQYSNQPQH
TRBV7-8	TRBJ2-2	ASRSRTSGRVNTGELF
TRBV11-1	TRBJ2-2	ASSLLATGELF
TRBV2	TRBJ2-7	ASRAGTGATYPYEQY
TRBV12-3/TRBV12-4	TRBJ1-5	ASSFTVNQPQH
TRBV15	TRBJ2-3	ATSSLGAGGQNTDTQY
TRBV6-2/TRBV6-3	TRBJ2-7	ASSWTSGRHSYEQY
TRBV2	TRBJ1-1	ASSEAAPGLSEAF
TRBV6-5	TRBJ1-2	ASSYSDRAGYT
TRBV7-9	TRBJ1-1	ASSLDRGLEAF
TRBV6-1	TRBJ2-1	ASSSEGGAYNEQF
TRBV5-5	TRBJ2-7	ASSFGTVLAYEQY
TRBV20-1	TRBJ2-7	SARGQGDHEQY